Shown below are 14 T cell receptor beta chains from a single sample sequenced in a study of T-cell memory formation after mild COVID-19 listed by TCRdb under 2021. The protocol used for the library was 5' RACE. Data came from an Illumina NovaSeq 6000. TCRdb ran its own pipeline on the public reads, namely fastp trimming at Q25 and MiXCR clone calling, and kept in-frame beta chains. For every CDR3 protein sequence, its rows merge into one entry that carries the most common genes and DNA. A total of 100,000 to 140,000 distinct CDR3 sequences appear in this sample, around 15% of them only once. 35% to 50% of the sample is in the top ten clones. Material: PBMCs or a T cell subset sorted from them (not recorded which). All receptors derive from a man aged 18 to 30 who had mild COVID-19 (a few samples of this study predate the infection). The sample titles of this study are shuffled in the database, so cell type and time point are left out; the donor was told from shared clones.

In nucleotides, the CDR3 is TGTGCCAGCACCCTCCAACAGGTTAACTATGGCTACACCTTC. Its translation: CASTLQQVNYGYTF. The chain links TRBV12-3 or TRBV12-4 to TRBJ1-2, with TRBD1 as a possible D gene (5 bases). Trimming took off 7 bases at V and 1 base at J, with 13 bases between the two ends. This CDR3 spans 14 amino acids.

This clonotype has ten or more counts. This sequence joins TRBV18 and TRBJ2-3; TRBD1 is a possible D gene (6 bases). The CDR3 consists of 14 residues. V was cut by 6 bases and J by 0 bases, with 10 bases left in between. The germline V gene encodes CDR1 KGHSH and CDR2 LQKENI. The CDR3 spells CASSAGESTDTQYF. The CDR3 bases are TGTGCCAGCTCGGCAGGGGAGAGCACAGATACGCAGTATTTT. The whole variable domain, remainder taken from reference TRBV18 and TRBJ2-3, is NAGVMQNPRHLVRRRGQEARLRCSPMKGHSHVYWYRQLPEEGLKFMVYLQKENIIDESGMPKERFSAEFPKEGPSILRIQQVVRGDSAAYFCASSAGESTDTQYFGPGTRLTVL.

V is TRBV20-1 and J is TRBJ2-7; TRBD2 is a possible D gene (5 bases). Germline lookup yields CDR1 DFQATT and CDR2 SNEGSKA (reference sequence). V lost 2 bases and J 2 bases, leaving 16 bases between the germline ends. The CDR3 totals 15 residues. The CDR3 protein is CSARPSERRTYEQYF. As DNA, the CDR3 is TGCAGTGCTAGACCCTCGGAGCGGAGAACCTACGAGCAGTACTTC.

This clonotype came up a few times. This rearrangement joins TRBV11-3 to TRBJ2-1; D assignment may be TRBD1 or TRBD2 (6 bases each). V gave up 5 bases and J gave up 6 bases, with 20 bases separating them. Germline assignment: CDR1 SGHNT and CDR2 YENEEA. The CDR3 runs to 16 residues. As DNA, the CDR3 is TGTGCCAGCAGCACCCCTCTGGGGGGCCGGGGCAATGAGCAGTTCTTC. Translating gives CASSTPLGGRGNEQFF.

The CDR3: CASSLGPPEDIYEQYF. The CDR3 nucleotides are TGTGCCAGCAGCCTAGGGCCTCCCGAGGACATTTACGAGCAGTACTTC. The gene calls are TRBV12-3 or TRBV12-4 and TRBJ2-7, with a weak D call TRBD1 (5 bases). V lost 6 bases, J lost 4 bases, and 22 bases lay in between. CDR3 size: 16 residues.

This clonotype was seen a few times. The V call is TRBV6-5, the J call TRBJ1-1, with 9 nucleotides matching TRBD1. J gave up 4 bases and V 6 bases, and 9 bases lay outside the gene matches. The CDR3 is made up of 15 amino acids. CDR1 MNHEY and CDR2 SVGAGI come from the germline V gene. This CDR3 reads CASRISQGAITEAFF. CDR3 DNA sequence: TGTGCCAGCAGGATCTCACAGGGGGCGATCACTGAAGCTTTCTTT.

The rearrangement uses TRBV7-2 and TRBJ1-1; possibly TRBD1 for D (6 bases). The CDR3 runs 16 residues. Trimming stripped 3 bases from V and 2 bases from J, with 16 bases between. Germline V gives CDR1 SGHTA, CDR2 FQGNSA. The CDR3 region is CASSFRYTGYNTEAFF. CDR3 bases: TGTGCCAGCAGCTTTCGGTATACAGGGTATAACACTGAAGCTTTCTTT.

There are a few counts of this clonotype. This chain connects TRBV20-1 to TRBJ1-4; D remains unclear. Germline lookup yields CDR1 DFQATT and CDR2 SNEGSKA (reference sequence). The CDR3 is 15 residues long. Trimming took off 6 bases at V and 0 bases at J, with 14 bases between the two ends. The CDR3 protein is CSARQSAATNEKLFF. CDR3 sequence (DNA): TGCAGTGCGCGACAATCAGCCGCAACTAATGAAAAACTGTTTTTT.

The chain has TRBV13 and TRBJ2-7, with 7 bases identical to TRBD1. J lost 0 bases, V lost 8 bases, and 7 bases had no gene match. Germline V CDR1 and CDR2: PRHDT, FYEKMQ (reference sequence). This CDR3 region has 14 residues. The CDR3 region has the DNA TGTGCCAGCGTCATCAGGGGGTCCTCCTACGAGCAGTACTTC. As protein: CASVIRGSSYEQYF. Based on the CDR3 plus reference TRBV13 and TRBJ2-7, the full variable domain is AAGVIQSPRHLIKEKRETATLKCYPIPRHDTVYWYQQGPGQDPQFLISFYEKMQSDKGSIPDRFSAQQFSDYHSELNMSSLELGDSALYFCASVIRGSSYEQYFGPGTRLTVT.

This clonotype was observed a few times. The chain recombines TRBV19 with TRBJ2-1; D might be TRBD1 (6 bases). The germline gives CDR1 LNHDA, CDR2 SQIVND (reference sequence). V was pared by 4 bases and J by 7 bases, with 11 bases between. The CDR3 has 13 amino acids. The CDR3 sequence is CASSRIRGNEQFF. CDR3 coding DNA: TGTGCCAGTAGTAGAATCAGGGGAAATGAGCAGTTCTTC.

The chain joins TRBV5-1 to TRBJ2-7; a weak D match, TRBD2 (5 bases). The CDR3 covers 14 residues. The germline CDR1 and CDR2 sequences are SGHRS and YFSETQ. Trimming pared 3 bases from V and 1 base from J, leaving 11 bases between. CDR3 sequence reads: CASSSRTPSYEQYF. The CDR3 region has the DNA TGCGCCAGCAGCTCTCGGACTCCGTCCTACGAGCAGTACTTC.

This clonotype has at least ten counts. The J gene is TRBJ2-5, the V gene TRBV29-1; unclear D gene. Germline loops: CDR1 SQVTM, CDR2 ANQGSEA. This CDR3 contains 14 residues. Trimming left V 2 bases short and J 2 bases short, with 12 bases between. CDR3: CSVEPVAVQETQYF. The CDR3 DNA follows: TGCAGCGTTGAACCGGTGGCAGTTCAAGAGACCCAGTACTTC. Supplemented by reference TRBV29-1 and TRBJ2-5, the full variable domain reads SAVISQKPSRDICQRGTSLTIQCQVDSQVTMMFWYRQQPGQSLTLIATANQGSEATYESGFVIDKFPISRPNLTFSTLTVSNMSPEDSSIYLCSVEPVAVQETQYFGPGTRLLVL.

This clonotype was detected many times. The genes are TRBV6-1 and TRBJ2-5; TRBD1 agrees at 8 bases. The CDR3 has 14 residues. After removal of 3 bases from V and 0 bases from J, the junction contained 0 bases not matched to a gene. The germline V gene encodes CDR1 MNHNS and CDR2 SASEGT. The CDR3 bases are TGTGCCAGCAGTGAGGACAGGGACCAAGAGACCCAGTACTTC. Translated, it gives CASSEDRDQETQYF.

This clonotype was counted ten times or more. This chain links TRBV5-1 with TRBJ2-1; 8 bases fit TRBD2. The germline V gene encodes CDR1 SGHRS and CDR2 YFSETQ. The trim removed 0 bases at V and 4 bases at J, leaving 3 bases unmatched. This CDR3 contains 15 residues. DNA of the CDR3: TGCGCCAGCAGCTTGGGACGGGGGGGTTACAATGAGCAGTTCTTC. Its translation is CASSLGRGGYNEQFF. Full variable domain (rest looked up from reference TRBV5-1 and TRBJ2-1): KAGVTQTPRYLIKTRGQQVTLSCSPISGHRSVSWYQQTPGQGLQFLFEYFSETQRNKGNFPGRFSGRQFSNSRSEMNVSTLELGDSALYLCASSLGRGGYNEQFFGPGTRLTVL.